This record concerns one T cell receptor (beta chain) sequence. Its antigen is currently unknown. TCRdb independently ran MiXCR on the 5' RACE reads; one entry per CDR3 protein. The sample includes approximately 670,000 distinct CDR3 sequences, roughly 6.2% of them seen just once. J lost 7 bases, V lost 6 bases, and 9 bases had no gene match. CDR1 and CDR2 from the germline V gene are SGHTA and FQGTGA. The CDR3 totals 14 residues. This entry belongs to a study of identical twins. Whole-study results and caveats: Beta clonotypes that were abundant in cord blood contained fewer insertions, a pattern absent from memory repertoires.

Sequencing was carried out using naive T cells sorted from blood. The chain employs TRBV7-3 and TRBJ2-7, with TRBD2 matching over 10 bases. The TCR was taken from a man aged 18 to 35 in good health. The CDR3 region has the DNA TGTGCCAGCAGGTCGCCTAGCGGGAGTACGGAGCAGTACTTC. Translated, it gives CASRSPSGSTEQYF.